Listed below are T cell receptor beta chains from one sample, sequenced in a study of cytomegalovirus exposure and HLA in healthy donors. Measured with immunoSEQ multiplex PCR; TCRdb has only the in-frame clones, and not every one. The table records 190,000 or so clones, around 74% of them present only once. Sequencing was done on a sample of PBMCs. Source of these receptors: a girl aged 10 to 17 in good health and CMV-seropositive. The CDR3 runs from the conserved cysteine through the conserved F or W. Fields, in order: J gene, clone size, V gene, CDR3 length, D gene, CDR3 DNA, CDR3 protein. A D gene is named only where the DNA matches it firmly. Rows may omit the clone size; those that give it use once, few, many or a size class.

J gene: TRBJ2-1; clone size: -; V gene: TRBV15; CDR3 length: 17; D gene: TRBD1; CDR3 DNA: TGTGCCACCAGCAGAGGGCTCGTGGGACAGGGTGTAGATGAGCAGTTCTTC; CDR3 protein: CATSRGLVGQGVDEQFF
J gene: TRBJ2-5; clone size: -; V gene: TRBV2; CDR3 length: 15; D gene: -; CDR3 DNA: TGTGCCAGCAGTGAACAAGGTGCCACCCAGGGGACCCAGTACTTC; CDR3 protein: CASSEQGATQGTQYF
J gene: TRBJ2-5; clone size: -; V gene: TRBV5-1; CDR3 length: 13; D gene: TRBD2; CDR3 DNA: TGCGCCAGCAGCTTAGAAGCGGGGGAGACCCAGTACTTC; CDR3 protein: CASSLEAGETQYF
J gene: TRBJ2-3; clone size: -; V gene: TRBV4-1; CDR3 length: 15; D gene: -; CDR3 DNA: TGCGCCAGCAGCCAAGTCCCTACTTTCACAGATACGCAGTATTTT; CDR3 protein: CASSQVPTFTDTQYF
J gene: TRBJ1-2; clone size: -; V gene: TRBV9; CDR3 length: 14; D gene: TRBD1; CDR3 DNA: TGTGCCAGCAGCGTAGGACAGGGTCGGCGCGGCTACACCTTC; CDR3 protein: CASSVGQGRRGYTF
J gene: TRBJ1-3; clone size: once; V gene: TRBV5-6; CDR3 length: 14; D gene: -; CDR3 DNA: TGTGCCAGCAGCTTTGCGGGGGCTGGAAACACCATATATTTT; CDR3 protein: CASSFAGAGNTIYF
J gene: TRBJ2-1; clone size: -; V gene: TRBV5-6; CDR3 length: 13; D gene: TRBD2; CDR3 DNA: TGTGCCAGCAGCCCCGCGGGGGTGGGTGAGCAGTTCTTC; CDR3 protein: CASSPAGVGEQFF
J gene: TRBJ2-7; clone size: -; V gene: TRBV18; CDR3 length: 15; D gene: TRBD2; CDR3 DNA: TGTGCCAGCTCACCGCCTAGCGGGGGCGGGAACGAGCAGTACTTC; CDR3 protein: CASSPPSGGGNEQYF
J gene: TRBJ2-5; clone size: -; V gene: TRBV4-2; CDR3 length: 13; D gene: -; CDR3 DNA: TGTGCCAGCAGCCAAGATCCCGGGGAGACCCAGTACTTC; CDR3 protein: CASSQDPGETQYF
J gene: TRBJ1-4; clone size: -; V gene: TRBV6-5; CDR3 length: 14; D gene: TRBD1; CDR3 DNA: TGTACCAGCAGCAGAACAGGGGGGGGTGAAAAACTGTTTTTT; CDR3 protein: CTSSRTGGGEKLFF
J gene: TRBJ2-7; clone size: -; V gene: TRBV15; CDR3 length: 16; D gene: TRBD1; CDR3 DNA: TGTGCCACCAGCAGCGATGGACAGGGAGACCCCTACGAGCAGTACTTC; CDR3 protein: CATSSDGQGDPYEQYF
J gene: TRBJ2-3; clone size: -; V gene: TRBV4-3; CDR3 length: 21; D gene: TRBD2; CDR3 DNA: TGCGCCAGCAGCCCGGCCAGCCAACCGGGACTAGCGGGGGGGGGCACAGATACGCAGTATTTT; CDR3 protein: CASSPASQPGLAGGGTDTQYF
J gene: TRBJ2-1; clone size: -; V gene: TRBV7-2; CDR3 length: 14; D gene: TRBD1; CDR3 DNA: TGTGCCAGCAGCTCGAGACAGGGTAGCAATGAGCAGTTCTTC; CDR3 protein: CASSSRQGSNEQFF
J gene: TRBJ2-2; clone size: -; V gene: TRBV6-1; CDR3 length: 15; D gene: TRBD2; CDR3 DNA: TGTGCCAGCAGGGGACTAGCGGGGGGCACCGGGGAGCTGTTTTTT; CDR3 protein: CASRGLAGGTGELFF
J gene: TRBJ2-5; clone size: -; V gene: TRBV5-6; CDR3 length: 13; D gene: TRBD1; CDR3 DNA: TGTGCCAGCAGCTTGGGCCAGGGGGCTCCCCAGTACTTC; CDR3 protein: CASSLGQGAPQYF
J gene: TRBJ2-3; clone size: -; V gene: TRBV5-1; CDR3 length: 17; D gene: TRBD2; CDR3 DNA: TGCGCCAGCAGCCCCCAAGGACTAGCGGGGACCGGGGATACGCAGTATTTT; CDR3 protein: CASSPQGLAGTGDTQYF
J gene: TRBJ1-2; clone size: -; V gene: TRBV29-1; CDR3 length: 12; D gene: -; CDR3 DNA: TGCAGCGTTGACTTCGGCAGGCAGAGCTACACCTTC; CDR3 protein: CSVDFGRQSYTF
J gene: TRBJ2-3; clone size: -; V gene: TRBV7-2; CDR3 length: 12; D gene: -; CDR3 DNA: TGTGCCAGCAGCTCCCCCGCAGATACGCAGTATTTT; CDR3 protein: CASSSPADTQYF
J gene: TRBJ2-1; clone size: -; V gene: TRBV5-1; CDR3 length: 14; D gene: -; CDR3 DNA: TGCGCCAGCAGCTTGAGGTTGGCTAGTCGTGAGCAGTTCTTC; CDR3 protein: CASSLRLASREQFF
J gene: TRBJ1-3; clone size: -; V gene: TRBV19; CDR3 length: 16; D gene: -; CDR3 DNA: TGTGCCAGTAGTATTGGTGGCGGGAGCTCTGGAAACACCATATATTTT; CDR3 protein: CASSIGGGSSGNTIYF
J gene: TRBJ2-1; clone size: once; V gene: TRBV30; CDR3 length: 13; D gene: TRBD1; CDR3 DNA: TGTGCCTGGGAACTCACAGGGGGCAGGGAGCAGTTCTTC; CDR3 protein: CAWELTGGREQFF
J gene: TRBJ2-3; clone size: -; V gene: TRBV7-2; CDR3 length: 16; D gene: TRBD2; CDR3 DNA: TGTGCCAGCAGCTTAATAGCGGGTGATATCACAGATACGCAGTATTTT; CDR3 protein: CASSLIAGDITDTQYF
J gene: TRBJ1-1; clone size: -; V gene: TRBV6-5; CDR3 length: 12; D gene: TRBD1; CDR3 DNA: TGTGCCAGCGCCCTTCGACAGGGGGCGGCTTTCTTT; CDR3 protein: CASALRQGAAFF
J gene: TRBJ1-1; clone size: -; V gene: TRBV5-1; CDR3 length: 13; D gene: -; CDR3 DNA: TGCGCCAGCAGCTACGACAGAGTGGCTGAAGCTTTCTTT; CDR3 protein: CASSYDRVAEAFF
J gene: TRBJ2-5; clone size: -; V gene: TRBV7-9; CDR3 length: 14; D gene: -; CDR3 DNA: TGTGCCAGCAGCTCAGGGGAGAGCCAAGAGACCCAGTACTTC; CDR3 protein: CASSSGESQETQYF
J gene: TRBJ1-5; clone size: -; V gene: TRBV7-2; CDR3 length: 15; D gene: TRBD1; CDR3 DNA: TGTGCCAGCAGCTTAACAGGGGGCTGGAATCAGCCCCAGCATTTT; CDR3 protein: CASSLTGGWNQPQHF
J gene: TRBJ1-6; clone size: -; V gene: TRBV7-2; CDR3 length: 15; D gene: TRBD1; CDR3 DNA: TGTGCCAGCAGCTTAGAAACAGGGGGAGGTTCACCCCTCCACTTT; CDR3 protein: CASSLETGGGSPLHF
J gene: TRBJ1-5; clone size: -; V gene: TRBV5-1; CDR3 length: 15; D gene: TRBD1; CDR3 DNA: TGCGCCAGCAGCTTTCTAGGGGGCGGCAATCAGCCCCAGCATTTT; CDR3 protein: CASSFLGGGNQPQHF
J gene: TRBJ2-5; clone size: -; V gene: TRBV7-9; CDR3 length: 15; D gene: -; CDR3 DNA: TGTGCCAGCAGCTTAGGAGGCAGGGGAGAGGAGACCCAGTACTTC; CDR3 protein: CASSLGGRGEETQYF
J gene: TRBJ2-7; clone size: -; V gene: TRBV5-5; CDR3 length: 13; D gene: -; CDR3 DNA: TGTGCCAGCAGCTTGGTACAGAGCTACGAGCAGTACTTC; CDR3 protein: CASSLVQSYEQYF
J gene: TRBJ1-6; clone size: -; V gene: TRBV11-2; CDR3 length: 16; D gene: -; CDR3 DNA: TGTGCCAGCAGCTTCAACAGAGAGCACCCTAATTCACCCCTCCACTTT; CDR3 protein: CASSFNREHPNSPLHF
J gene: TRBJ1-1; clone size: -; V gene: TRBV27; CDR3 length: 14; D gene: -; CDR3 DNA: TGTGCCAGCACTAGTTCAGTTGGTTGGTCGGAAGCTTTCTTT; CDR3 protein: CASTSSVGWSEAFF
J gene: TRBJ2-2; clone size: -; V gene: TRBV5-4; CDR3 length: 15; D gene: -; CDR3 DNA: TGTGCCAGCAGCTTGATAGCGTCACTCACCGGGGAGCTGTTTTTT; CDR3 protein: CASSLIASLTGELFF
J gene: TRBJ2-3; clone size: -; V gene: TRBV6-6; CDR3 length: 16; D gene: TRBD1; CDR3 DNA: TGTGCCAGCAACTTTCCGGGACAGGGAAATGCAGATACGCAGTATTTT; CDR3 protein: CASNFPGQGNADTQYF
J gene: TRBJ2-1; clone size: few; V gene: TRBV6-6; CDR3 length: 15; D gene: TRBD2; CDR3 DNA: TGTGCCAGCAGATCACTAGCGGGGGAATACAATGAGCAGTTCTTC; CDR3 protein: CASRSLAGEYNEQFF
J gene: TRBJ2-1; clone size: -; V gene: TRBV7-2; CDR3 length: 15; D gene: -; CDR3 DNA: TGTGCCAGCAGCTTAGTCTTTCAGGTCGGTGGTGAGCAGTTCTTC; CDR3 protein: CASSLVFQVGGEQFF
J gene: TRBJ2-7; clone size: once; V gene: TRBV7-9; CDR3 length: 15; D gene: -; CDR3 DNA: TGTGCCAGCAGCTTATCTGGCGCGGTCCTTAACGAGCAGTACTTC; CDR3 protein: CASSLSGAVLNEQYF
J gene: TRBJ1-4; clone size: -; V gene: TRBV27; CDR3 length: 15; D gene: -; CDR3 DNA: TGTGCCAGCAGTTGGAGGGGTTTTAGTAATGAAAAACTGTTTTTT; CDR3 protein: CASSWRGFSNEKLFF
J gene: TRBJ2-7; clone size: -; V gene: TRBV18; CDR3 length: 14; D gene: TRBD1; CDR3 DNA: TGTGCCAGCTCACCGGGGACAGATGGCTACGAGCAGTACTTC; CDR3 protein: CASSPGTDGYEQYF
J gene: TRBJ1-1; clone size: -; V gene: TRBV6-5; CDR3 length: 13; D gene: -; CDR3 DNA: TGTGCCAGCAGTTGGCGGGGCAACACTGAAGCTTTCTTT; CDR3 protein: CASSWRGNTEAFF
J gene: TRBJ2-7; clone size: -; V gene: TRBV6-5; CDR3 length: 15; D gene: TRBD1; CDR3 DNA: TGTGCCAGCAGTAAATTCGACAGGGGATTCTACGAGCAGTACTTC; CDR3 protein: CASSKFDRGFYEQYF
J gene: TRBJ2-2; clone size: -; V gene: TRBV19; CDR3 length: 15; D gene: TRBD1; CDR3 DNA: TGTGCCAGTAGTCCCCGGGACAGGGGGCCCGGGGAGCTGTTTTTT; CDR3 protein: CASSPRDRGPGELFF
J gene: TRBJ2-3; clone size: -; V gene: TRBV14; CDR3 length: 13; D gene: -; CDR3 DNA: TGTGCCAGCAGCCAACAGGACACAGATACGCAGTATTTT; CDR3 protein: CASSQQDTDTQYF
J gene: TRBJ2-3; clone size: -; V gene: TRBV4-3; CDR3 length: 18; D gene: TRBD1; CDR3 DNA: TGCGCCAGCAGCCAAGTGGGGACAGCCACCACTAGCACAGATACGCAGTATTTT; CDR3 protein: CASSQVGTATTSTDTQYF
J gene: TRBJ1-4; clone size: -; V gene: TRBV6-5; CDR3 length: 13; D gene: -; CDR3 DNA: TGTGCCAGCAGTTACTCAGCACCAGAAAAACTGTTTTTT; CDR3 protein: CASSYSAPEKLFF
J gene: TRBJ1-6; clone size: -; V gene: TRBV5-1; CDR3 length: 15; D gene: TRBD1; CDR3 DNA: TGCGCCAGCAGCCAGGGACAGGGATATAATTCACCCCTCCACTTT; CDR3 protein: CASSQGQGYNSPLHF
J gene: TRBJ2-3; clone size: -; V gene: TRBV29-1; CDR3 length: 14; D gene: TRBD2; CDR3 DNA: TGCAGCGTCCCAGGGAGGGGTTCAACAGATACGCAGTATTTT; CDR3 protein: CSVPGRGSTDTQYF
J gene: TRBJ2-1; clone size: -; V gene: TRBV9; CDR3 length: 12; D gene: -; CDR3 DNA: TGTGCCAGCAGCGCAGGGGAGGGTGAGCAGTTCTTC; CDR3 protein: CASSAGEGEQFF
J gene: TRBJ2-2; clone size: -; V gene: TRBV6-6; CDR3 length: 13; D gene: -; CDR3 DNA: TGTGCCAGCAGATCAACTAGTTCCGGGGAGCTGTTTTTT; CDR3 protein: CASRSTSSGELFF
J gene: TRBJ2-7; clone size: few; V gene: TRBV5-1; CDR3 length: 16; D gene: -; CDR3 DNA: TGCGCCAGCAGCGGGTACCGGGACACGGGAAGCGGCGAGCAGTACTTC; CDR3 protein: CASSGYRDTGSGEQYF
J gene: TRBJ1-4; clone size: -; V gene: TRBV2; CDR3 length: 15; D gene: -; CDR3 DNA: TGTGCCAGCAGTGGAGGGTTAATCGCTAATGAAAAACTGTTTTTT; CDR3 protein: CASSGGLIANEKLFF
J gene: TRBJ1-1; clone size: -; V gene: TRBV10-3; CDR3 length: 13; D gene: TRBD1; CDR3 DNA: TGTGCCATCAGTGAGACCGACAGGGGGGTAGCTTTCTTT; CDR3 protein: CAISETDRGVAFF
J gene: TRBJ2-7; clone size: -; V gene: TRBV4-3; CDR3 length: 13; D gene: -; CDR3 DNA: TGCGCCAGCAGCCCGTGGCCGGGGGTCGAGCAGTACTTC; CDR3 protein: CASSPWPGVEQYF